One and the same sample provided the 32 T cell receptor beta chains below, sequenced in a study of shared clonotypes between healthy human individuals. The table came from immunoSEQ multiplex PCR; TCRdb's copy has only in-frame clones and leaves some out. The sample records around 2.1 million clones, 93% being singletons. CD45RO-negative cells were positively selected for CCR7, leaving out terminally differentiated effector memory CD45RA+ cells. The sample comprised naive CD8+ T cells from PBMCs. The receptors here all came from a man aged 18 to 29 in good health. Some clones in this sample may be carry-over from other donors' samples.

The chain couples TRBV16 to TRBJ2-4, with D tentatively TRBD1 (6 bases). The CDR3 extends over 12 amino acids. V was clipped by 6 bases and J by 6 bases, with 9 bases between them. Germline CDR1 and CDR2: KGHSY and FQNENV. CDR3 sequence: CASRPRGNIQYF. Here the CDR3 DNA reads TGTGCCAGCAGACCCAGGGGAAACATTCAGTACTTC.

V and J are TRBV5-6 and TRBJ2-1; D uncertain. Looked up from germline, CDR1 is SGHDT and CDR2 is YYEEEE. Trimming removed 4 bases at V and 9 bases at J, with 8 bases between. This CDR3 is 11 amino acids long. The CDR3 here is CASSQGFEQFF. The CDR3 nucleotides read TGTGCCAGCAGCCAAGGGTTTGAGCAGTTCTTC.

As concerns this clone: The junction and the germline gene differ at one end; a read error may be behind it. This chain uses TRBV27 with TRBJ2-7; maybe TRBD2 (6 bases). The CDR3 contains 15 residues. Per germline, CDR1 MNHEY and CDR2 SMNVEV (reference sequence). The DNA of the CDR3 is TGTGCCAGCAGATTATTTTTTTTGGGGGGCTACGAGCAGTACTTC. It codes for CASRLFFLGGYEQYF.

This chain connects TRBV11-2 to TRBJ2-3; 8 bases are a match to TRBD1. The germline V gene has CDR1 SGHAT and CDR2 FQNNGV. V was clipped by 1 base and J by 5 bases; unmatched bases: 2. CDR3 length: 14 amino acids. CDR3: CASSLGTGKDTQYF. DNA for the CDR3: TGTGCCAGCAGCTTAGGGACAGGGAAAGATACGCAGTATTTT.

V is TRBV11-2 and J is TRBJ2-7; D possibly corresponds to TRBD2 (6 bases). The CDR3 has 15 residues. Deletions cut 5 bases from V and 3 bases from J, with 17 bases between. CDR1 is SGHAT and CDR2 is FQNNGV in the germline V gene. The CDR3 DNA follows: TGTGCCAGCAGCATCCACCGGGGGAACCTCTACGAGCAGTACTTC. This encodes CASSIHRGNLYEQYF. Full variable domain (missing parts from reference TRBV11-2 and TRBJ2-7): EAGVAQSPRYKIIEKRQSVAFWCNPISGHATLYWYQQILGQGPKLLIQFQNNGVVDDSQLPKDRFSAERLKGVDSTLKIQPAKLEDSAVYLCASSIHRGNLYEQYFGPGTRLTVT.

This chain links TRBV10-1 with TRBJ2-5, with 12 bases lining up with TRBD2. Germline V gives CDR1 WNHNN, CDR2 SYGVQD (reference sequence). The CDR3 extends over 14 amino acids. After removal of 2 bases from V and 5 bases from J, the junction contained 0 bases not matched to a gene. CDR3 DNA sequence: TGCGCCAGCAGTGAGCTAGCGGGAGGGGAGACCCAGTACTTC. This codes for CASSELAGGETQYF.

DNA of the CDR3: TGCAGCGTTGGGAGGACAGGGATCACAGATACGCAGTATTTT. Its protein product is CSVGRTGITDTQYF. This sequence joins TRBV29-1 and TRBJ2-3; 8 nucleotides agree with TRBD1. The CDR3 runs to 14 residues. The V gene end was trimmed by 4 bases and the J gene end by 2 bases; junction bases not matched to a gene: 5. Germline V gene lookup returns CDR1 SQVTM and CDR2 ANQGSEA.

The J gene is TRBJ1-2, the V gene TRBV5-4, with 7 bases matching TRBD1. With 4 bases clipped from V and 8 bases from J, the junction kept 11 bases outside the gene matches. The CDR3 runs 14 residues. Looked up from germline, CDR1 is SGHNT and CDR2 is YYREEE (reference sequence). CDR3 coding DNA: TGTGCCAGCAGCCCCGGGGAGGGGGCTTTGGGCTACACCTTC. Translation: CASSPGEGALGYTF.

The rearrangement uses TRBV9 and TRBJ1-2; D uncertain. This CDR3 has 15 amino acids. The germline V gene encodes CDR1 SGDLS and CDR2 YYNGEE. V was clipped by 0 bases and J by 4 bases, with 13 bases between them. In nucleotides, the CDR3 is TGTGCCAGCAGCGTAGGGCAGGACGGGTCCTATGGCTACACCTTC. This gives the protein CASSVGQDGSYGYTF.

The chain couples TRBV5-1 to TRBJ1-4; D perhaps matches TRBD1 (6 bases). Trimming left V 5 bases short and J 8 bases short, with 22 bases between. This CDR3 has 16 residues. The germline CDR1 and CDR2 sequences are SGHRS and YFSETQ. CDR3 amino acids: CASREKGGFSVEKLFF. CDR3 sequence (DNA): TGCGCCAGCAGGGAAAAGGGGGGGTTCTCGGTCGAAAAACTGTTTTTT.

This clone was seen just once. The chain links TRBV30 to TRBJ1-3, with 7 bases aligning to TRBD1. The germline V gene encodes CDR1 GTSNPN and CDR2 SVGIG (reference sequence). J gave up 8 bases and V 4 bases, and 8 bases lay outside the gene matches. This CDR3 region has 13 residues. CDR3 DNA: TGTGCCTGGATCGGGAAGGGGGCTTACACCATATATTTT. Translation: CAWIGKGAYTIYF.

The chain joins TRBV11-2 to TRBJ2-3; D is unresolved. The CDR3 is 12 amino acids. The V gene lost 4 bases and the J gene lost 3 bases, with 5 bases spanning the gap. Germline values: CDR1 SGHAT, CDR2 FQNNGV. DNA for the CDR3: TGTGCCAGCAGCTACGAGACAGATACGCAGTATTTT. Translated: CASSYETDTQYF.

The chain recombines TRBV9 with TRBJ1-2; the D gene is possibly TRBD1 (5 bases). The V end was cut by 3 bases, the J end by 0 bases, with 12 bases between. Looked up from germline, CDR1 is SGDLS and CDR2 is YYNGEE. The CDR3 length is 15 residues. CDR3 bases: TGTGCCAGCAGCGGATGGGACGGTCCTAACTATGGCTACACCTTC. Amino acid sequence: CASSGWDGPNYGYTF.

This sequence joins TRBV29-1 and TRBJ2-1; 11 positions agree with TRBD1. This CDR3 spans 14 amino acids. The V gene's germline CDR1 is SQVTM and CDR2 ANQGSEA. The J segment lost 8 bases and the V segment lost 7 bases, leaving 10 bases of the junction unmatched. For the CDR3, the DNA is TGCAGCGCTCCGGGACAGGGGGACGGGTATGAGCAGTTCTTC. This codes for CSAPGQGDGYEQFF.

In DNA form, the CDR3 reads TGTGCCAGCAGTTTGTCAGGGCGGGGCCAGATCACCGGGGAGCTGTTTTTT. Protein: CASSLSGRGQITGELFF. The chain uses TRBV27 and TRBJ2-2; maybe TRBD2 (6 bases). This CDR3 is built from 17 residues. The germline V and J ends were trimmed by 3 bases and 4 bases, with 18 bases remaining between them. Germline-derived CDR1 and CDR2 are MNHEY and SMNVEV (reference sequence).

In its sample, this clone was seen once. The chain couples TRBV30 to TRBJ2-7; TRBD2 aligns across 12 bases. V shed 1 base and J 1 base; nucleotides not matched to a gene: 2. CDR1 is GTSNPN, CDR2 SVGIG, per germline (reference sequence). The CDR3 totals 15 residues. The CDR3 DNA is TGTGCCTGGAGTGCCGGACTAGCGGGATCCTACGAGCAGTACTTC. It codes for CAWSAGLAGSYEQYF.

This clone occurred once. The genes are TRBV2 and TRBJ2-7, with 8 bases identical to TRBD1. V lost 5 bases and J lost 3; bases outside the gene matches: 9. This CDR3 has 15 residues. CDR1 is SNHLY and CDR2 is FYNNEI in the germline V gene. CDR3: CASSSKDRDFYEQYF. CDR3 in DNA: TGTGCCAGCAGTAGTAAGGACAGGGACTTCTACGAGCAGTACTTC.

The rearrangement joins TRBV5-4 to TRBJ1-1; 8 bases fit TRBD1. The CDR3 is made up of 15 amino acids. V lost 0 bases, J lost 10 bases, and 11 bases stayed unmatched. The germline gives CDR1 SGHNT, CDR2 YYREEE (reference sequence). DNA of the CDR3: TGTGCCAGCAGCTTGGAGGTAGGCAGGGGGCCTGGAGCTTTCTTT. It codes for CASSLEVGRGPGAFF. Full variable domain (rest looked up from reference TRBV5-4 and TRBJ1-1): ETGVTQSPTHLIKTRGQQVTLRCSSQSGHNTVSWYQQALGQGPQFIFQYYREEENGRGNFPPRFSGLQFPNYSSELNVNALELDDSALYLCASSLEVGRGPGAFFGQGTRLTVV.

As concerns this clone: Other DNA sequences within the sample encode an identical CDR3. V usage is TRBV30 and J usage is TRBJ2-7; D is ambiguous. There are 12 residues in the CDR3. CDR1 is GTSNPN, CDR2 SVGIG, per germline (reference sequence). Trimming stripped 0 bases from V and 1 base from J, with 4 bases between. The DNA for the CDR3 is TGTGCCTGGAGTGTTAGTTCCTACGAGCAGTACTTC. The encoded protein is CAWSVSSYEQYF.

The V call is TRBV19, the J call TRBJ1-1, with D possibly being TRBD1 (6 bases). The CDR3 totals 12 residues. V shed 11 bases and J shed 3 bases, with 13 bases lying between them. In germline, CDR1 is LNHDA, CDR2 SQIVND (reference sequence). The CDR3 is CAAGDVDTEAFF. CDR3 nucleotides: TGTGCCGCAGGGGACGTCGACACTGAAGCTTTCTTT.

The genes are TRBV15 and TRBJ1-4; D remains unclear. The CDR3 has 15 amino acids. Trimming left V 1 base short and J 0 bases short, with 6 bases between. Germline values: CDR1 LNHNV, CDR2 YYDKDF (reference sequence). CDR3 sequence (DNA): TGTGCCACCAGCAGAGTTGCATCAACTAATGAAAAACTGTTTTTT. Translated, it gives CATSRVASTNEKLFF.

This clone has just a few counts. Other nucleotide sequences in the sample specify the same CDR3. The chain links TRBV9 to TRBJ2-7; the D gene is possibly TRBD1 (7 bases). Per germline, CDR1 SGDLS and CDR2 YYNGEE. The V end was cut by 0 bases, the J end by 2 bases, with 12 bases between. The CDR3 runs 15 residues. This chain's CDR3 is CASSVGGRGAYEQYF. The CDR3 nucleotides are TGTGCCAGCAGCGTAGGGGGCAGGGGGGCCTACGAGCAGTACTTC.

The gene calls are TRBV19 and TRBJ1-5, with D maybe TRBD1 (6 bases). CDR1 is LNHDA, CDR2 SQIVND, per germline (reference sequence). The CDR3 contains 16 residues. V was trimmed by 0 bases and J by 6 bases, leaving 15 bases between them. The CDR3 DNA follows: TGTGCCAGTAGTATAGATCGGGGGGCAGGGAGTCAGCCCCAGCATTTT. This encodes CASSIDRGAGSQPQHF. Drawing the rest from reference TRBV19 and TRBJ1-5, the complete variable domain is DGGITQSPKYLFRKEGQNVTLSCEQNLNHDAMYWYRQDPGQGLRLIYYSQIVNDFQKGDIAEGYSVSREKKESFPLTVTSAQKNPTAFYLCASSIDRGAGSQPQHFGDGTRLSIL.

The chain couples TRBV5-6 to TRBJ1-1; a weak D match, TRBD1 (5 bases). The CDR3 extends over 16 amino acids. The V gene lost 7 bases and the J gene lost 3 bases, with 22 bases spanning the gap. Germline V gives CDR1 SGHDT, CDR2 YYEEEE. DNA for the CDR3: TGTGCCAGCCAACCGAGGAATGGAGGGGCGGACACTGAAGCTTTCTTT. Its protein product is CASQPRNGGADTEAFF.

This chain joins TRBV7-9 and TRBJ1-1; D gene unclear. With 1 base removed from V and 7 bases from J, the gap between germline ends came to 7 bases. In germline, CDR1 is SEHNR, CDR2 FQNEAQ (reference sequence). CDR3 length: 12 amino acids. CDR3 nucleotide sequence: TGTGCCAGCAGCTTAGGGGATAGTGAAGCTTTCTTT. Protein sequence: CASSLGDSEAFF. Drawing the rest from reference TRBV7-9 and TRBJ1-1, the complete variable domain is DTGVSQNPRHKITKRGQNVTFRCDPISEHNRLYWYRQTLGQGPEFLTYFQNEAQLEKSRLLSDRFSAERPKGSFSTLEIQRTEQGDSAMYLCASSLGDSEAFFGQGTRLTVV.

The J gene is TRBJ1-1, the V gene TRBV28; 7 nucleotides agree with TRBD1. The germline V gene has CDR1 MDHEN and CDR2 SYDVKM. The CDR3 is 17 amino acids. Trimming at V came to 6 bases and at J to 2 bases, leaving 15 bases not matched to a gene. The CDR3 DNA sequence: TGTGCCAGCAGCTTAAACAGGGGTCTCCCAGGTAACACTGAAGCTTTCTTT. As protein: CASSLNRGLPGNTEAFF.

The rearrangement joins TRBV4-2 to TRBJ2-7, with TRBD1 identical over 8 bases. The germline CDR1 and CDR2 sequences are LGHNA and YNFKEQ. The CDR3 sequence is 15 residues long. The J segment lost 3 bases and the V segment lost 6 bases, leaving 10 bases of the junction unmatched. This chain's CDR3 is CASSQGQAVNYEQYF. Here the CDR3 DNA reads TGTGCCAGCAGTCAGGGACAGGCGGTAAACTACGAGCAGTACTTC.

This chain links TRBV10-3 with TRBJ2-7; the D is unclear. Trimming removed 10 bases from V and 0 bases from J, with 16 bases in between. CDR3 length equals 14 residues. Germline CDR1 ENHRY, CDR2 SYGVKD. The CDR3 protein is CATRTGASSYEQYF. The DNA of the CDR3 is TGTGCCACGCGGACGGGCGCCAGCTCCTACGAGCAGTACTTC.

CDR3 amino acids: CASSITPYAVYGYTF. CDR3 bases: TGTGCCAGTAGTATTACTCCGTACGCCGTCTATGGCTACACCTTC. V usage is TRBV19 and J usage is TRBJ1-2; D unclear. V lost 3 bases, J lost 4 bases, and 15 bases lay in between. Germline CDR1 is LNHDA and CDR2 is SQIVND (reference sequence). The CDR3 extends over 15 amino acids.

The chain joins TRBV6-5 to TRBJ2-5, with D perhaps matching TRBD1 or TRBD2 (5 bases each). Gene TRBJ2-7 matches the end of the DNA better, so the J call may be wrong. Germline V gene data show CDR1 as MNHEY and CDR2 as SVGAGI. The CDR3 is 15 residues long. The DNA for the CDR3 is TGTGCCAGCAGTTACACCGAGGGGAGTTCCTACGAGCAGTACTTC. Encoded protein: CASSYTEGSSYEQYF.

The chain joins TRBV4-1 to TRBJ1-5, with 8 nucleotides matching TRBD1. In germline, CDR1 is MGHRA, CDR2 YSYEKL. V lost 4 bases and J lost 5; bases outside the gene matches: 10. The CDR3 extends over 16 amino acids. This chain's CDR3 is CASSPTIVTGDQPQHF. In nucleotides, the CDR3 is TGCGCCAGCAGCCCCACGATCGTGACAGGGGATCAGCCCCAGCATTTT.

In nucleotides, the CDR3 is TGCGCCAGCACCGGACTAGCGGTTGGCACAGATACGCAGTATTTT. It is translated as CASTGLAVGTDTQYF. V gene TRBV10-2 combines with J gene TRBJ2-3; 10 bases fit TRBD2. Germline lookup yields CDR1 WSHSY and CDR2 SAAADI. CDR3 length: 15 residues. With 7 bases clipped from V and 1 base from J, the junction kept 5 bases outside the gene matches.